This T cell receptor beta chain was retrieved from a study of blood T cell repertoires in COVID-19. Assay used: immunoSEQ multiplex PCR; TCRdb lists only in-frame clones, some missing. The sample contains approximately 170,000 clones, approximately 87% of which appear only once. CDR1 is SQVTM and CDR2 is ANQGSEA in the germline V gene. Trimming removed 8 bases at V and 8 bases at J, with 18 bases between. The CDR3 runs 12 residues. The sequenced material came from peripheral blood. This receptor was identified in a woman aged 55-70 years with COVID-19, enrolled during active disease. The V call is TRBV29-1, the J call TRBJ1-2, with a weak D call TRBD1 (5 bases). As DNA, the CDR3 is TGCAGCTCCGACGGCGGGGGTGGGGGCTACACCTTC. This gives the protein CSSDGGGGGYTF.